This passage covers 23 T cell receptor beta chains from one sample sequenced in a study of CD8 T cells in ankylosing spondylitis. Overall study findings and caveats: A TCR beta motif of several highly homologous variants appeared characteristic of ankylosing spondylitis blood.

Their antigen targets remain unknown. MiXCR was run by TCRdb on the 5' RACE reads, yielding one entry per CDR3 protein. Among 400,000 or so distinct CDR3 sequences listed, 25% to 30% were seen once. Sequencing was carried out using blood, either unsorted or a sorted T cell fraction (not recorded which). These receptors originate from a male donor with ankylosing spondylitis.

For the CDR3, the DNA is TGTGCCACCAGGGAGCCCTCCTGGGAGGGAGGTAGCAATCAGCCCCAGCATTTT. Translation: CATREPSWEGGSNQPQHF. This chain connects TRBV24-1 to TRBJ1-5; D is unresolved. Germline lookup yields CDR1 KGHDR and CDR2 SFDVKD. The CDR3 spans 18 residues. Trimming cost V 7 bases and J 0 bases, with 21 bases left between them.

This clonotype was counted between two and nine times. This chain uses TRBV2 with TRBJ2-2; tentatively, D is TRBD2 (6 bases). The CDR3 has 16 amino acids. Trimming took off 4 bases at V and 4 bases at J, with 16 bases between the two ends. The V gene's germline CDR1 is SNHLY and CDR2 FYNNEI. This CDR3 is CASSGPSGVATGELFF. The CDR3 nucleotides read TGTGCCAGCAGTGGCCCGTCGGGAGTGGCCACCGGGGAGCTGTTTTTT. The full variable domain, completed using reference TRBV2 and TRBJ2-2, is EPEVTQTPSHQVTQMGQEVILRCVPISNHLYFYWYRQILGQKVEFLVSFYNNEISEKSEIFDDQFSVERPDGSNFTLKIRSTKLEDSAMYFCASSGPSGVATGELFFGEGSRLTVL.

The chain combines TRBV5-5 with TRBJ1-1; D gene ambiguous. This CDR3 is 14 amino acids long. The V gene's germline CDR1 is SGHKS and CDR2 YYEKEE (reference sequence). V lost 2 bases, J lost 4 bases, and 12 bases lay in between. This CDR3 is CASSLGNRGTEAFF. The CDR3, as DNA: TGTGCCAGCAGCTTAGGCAATCGGGGCACTGAAGCTTTCTTT.

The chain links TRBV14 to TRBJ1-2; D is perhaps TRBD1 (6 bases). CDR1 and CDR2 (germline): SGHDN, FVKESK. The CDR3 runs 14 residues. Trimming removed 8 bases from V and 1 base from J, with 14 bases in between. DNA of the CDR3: TGTGCCAGCCGACGGACAGCCAGTAACTATGGCTACACCTTC. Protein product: CASRRTASNYGYTF.

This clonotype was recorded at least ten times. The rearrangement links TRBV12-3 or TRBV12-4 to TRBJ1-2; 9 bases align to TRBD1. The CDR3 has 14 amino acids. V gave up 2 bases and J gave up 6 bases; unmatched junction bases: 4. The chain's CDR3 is CASSLTRQGDGYTF. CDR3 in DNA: TGTGCCAGCAGTTTAACTAGACAGGGGGATGGCTACACCTTC.

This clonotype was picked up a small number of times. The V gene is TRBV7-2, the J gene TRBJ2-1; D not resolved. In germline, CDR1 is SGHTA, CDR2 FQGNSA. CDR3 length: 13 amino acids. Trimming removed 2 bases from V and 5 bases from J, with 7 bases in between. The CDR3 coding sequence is TGTGCCAGCAGCTTACACGTCGACAATGAGCAGTTCTTC. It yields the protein CASSLHVDNEQFF.

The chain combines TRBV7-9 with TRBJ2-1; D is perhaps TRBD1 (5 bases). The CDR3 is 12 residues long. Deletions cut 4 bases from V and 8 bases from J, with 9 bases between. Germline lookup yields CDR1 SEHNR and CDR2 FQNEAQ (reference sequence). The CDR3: CASSWTYDEQFF. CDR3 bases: TGTGCCAGCAGCTGGACATACGATGAGCAGTTCTTC. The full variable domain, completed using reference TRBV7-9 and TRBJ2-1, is DTGVSQNPRHKITKRGQNVTFRCDPISEHNRLYWYRQTLGQGPEFLTYFQNEAQLEKSRLLSDRFSAERPKGSFSTLEIQRTEQGDSAMYLCASSWTYDEQFFGPGTRLTVL.

DNA of the CDR3: TGTGCCAGCAGCCCGGACAGGCGCGGGCGTAGAGAGACCCAGTACTTC. This codes for CASSPDRRGRRETQYF. The chain carries TRBV7-9 and TRBJ2-5; 7 nucleotides align to TRBD1. Germline V gene data show CDR1 as SEHNR and CDR2 as FQNEAQ (reference sequence). V trimming: 5 bases; J trimming: 4 bases; junction bases outside the gene matches: 13. CDR3 length equals 16 residues.

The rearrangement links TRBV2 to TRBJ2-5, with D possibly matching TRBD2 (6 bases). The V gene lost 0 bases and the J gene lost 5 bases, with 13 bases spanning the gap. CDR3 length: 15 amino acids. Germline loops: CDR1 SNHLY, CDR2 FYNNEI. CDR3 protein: CASSEAGGVGETQYF. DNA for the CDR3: TGTGCCAGCAGTGAAGCCGGCGGGGTTGGCGAGACCCAGTACTTC.

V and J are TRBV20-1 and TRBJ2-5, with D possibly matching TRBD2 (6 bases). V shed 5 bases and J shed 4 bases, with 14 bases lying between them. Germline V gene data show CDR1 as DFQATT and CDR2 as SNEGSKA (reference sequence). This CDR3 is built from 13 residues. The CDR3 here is CSARPGLPETQYF. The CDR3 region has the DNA TGCAGTGCTCGACCGGGACTCCCAGAGACCCAGTACTTC.

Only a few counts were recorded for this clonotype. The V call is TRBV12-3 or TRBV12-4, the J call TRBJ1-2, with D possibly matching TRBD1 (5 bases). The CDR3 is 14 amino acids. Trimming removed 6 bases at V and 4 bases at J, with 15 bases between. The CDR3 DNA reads TGTGCCAGCAGCCCCGAGGGGTGGGTCTATGGCTACACCTTC. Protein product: CASSPEGWVYGYTF.

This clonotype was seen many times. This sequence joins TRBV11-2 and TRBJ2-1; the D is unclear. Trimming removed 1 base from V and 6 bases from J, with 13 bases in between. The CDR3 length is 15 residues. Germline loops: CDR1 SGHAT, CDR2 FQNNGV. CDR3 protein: CASSLVVGHGNEQFF. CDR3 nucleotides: TGTGCCAGCAGCTTAGTTGTGGGTCACGGCAATGAGCAGTTCTTC.

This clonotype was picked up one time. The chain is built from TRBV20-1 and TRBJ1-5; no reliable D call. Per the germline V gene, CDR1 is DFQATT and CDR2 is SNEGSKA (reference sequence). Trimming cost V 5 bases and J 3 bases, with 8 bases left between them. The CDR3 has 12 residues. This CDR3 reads CSAWTDNQPQHF. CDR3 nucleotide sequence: TGCAGTGCTTGGACGGACAATCAGCCCCAGCATTTT.

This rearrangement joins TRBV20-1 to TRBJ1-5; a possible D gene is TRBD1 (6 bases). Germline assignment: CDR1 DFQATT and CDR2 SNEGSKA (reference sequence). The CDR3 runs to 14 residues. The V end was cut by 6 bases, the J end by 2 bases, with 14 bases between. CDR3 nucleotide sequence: TGCAGTGCCAGCACAGGGTCGGGCAATCAGCCCCAGCATTTT. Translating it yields CSASTGSGNQPQHF.

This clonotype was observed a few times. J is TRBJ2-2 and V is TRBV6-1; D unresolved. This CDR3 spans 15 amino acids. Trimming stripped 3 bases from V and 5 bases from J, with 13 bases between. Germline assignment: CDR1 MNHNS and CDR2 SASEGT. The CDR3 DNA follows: TGTGCCAGCAGTGAGAGGACCGCGGCAACCGGGGAGCTGTTTTTT. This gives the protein CASSERTAATGELFF.

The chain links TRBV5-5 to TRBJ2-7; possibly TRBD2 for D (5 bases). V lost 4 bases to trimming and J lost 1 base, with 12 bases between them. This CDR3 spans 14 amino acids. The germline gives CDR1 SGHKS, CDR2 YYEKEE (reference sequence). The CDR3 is CASSHPGSSYEQYF. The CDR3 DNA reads TGTGCCAGCAGCCATCCGGGGTCTTCCTACGAGCAGTACTTC. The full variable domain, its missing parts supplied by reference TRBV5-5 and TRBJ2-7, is DAGVTQSPTHLIKTRGQQVTLRCSPISGHKSVSWYQQVLGQGPQFIFQYYEKEERGRGNFPDRFSARQFPNYSSELNVNALLLGDSALYLCASSHPGSSYEQYFGPGTRLTVT.

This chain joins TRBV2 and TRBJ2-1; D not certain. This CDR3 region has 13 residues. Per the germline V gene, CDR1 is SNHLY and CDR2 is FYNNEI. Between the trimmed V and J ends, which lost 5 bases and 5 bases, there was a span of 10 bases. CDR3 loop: CASSLQKDNEQFF. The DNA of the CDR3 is TGTGCCAGCAGTTTGCAGAAGGACAATGAGCAGTTCTTC.

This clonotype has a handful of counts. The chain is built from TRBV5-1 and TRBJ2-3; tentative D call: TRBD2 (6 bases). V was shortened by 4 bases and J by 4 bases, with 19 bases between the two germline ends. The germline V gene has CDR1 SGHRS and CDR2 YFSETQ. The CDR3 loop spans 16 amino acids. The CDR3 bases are TGCGCCAGCAGCCCTGGACTATCCCGTCCCCCAGATACGCAGTATTTT. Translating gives CASSPGLSRPPDTQYF.

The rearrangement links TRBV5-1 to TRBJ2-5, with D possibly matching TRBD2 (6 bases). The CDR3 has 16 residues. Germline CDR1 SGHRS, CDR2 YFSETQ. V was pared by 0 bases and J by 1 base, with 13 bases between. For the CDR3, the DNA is TGCGCCAGCAGCTTGGGTATCGCTAGCGCCCAAGAGACCCAGTACTTC. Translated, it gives CASSLGIASAQETQYF.

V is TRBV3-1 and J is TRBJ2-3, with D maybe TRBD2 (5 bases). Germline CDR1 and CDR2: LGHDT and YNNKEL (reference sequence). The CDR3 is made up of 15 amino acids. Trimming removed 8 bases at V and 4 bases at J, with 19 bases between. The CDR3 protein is CASGELGYGPDTQYF. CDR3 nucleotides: TGTGCCAGCGGGGAACTAGGTTATGGGCCAGATACGCAGTATTTT.

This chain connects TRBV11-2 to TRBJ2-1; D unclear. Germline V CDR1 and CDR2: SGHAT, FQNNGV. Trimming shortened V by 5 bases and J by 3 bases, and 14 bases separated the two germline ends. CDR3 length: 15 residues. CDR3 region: CASSKEFFFYNEQFF. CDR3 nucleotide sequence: TGTGCCAGCAGCAAAGAGTTCTTCTTCTACAATGAGCAGTTCTTC.

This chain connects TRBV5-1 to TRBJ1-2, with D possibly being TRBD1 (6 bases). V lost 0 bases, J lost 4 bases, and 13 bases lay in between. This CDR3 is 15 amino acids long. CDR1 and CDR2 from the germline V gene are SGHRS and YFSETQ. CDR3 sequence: CASSLAVTGIYGYTF. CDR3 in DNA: TGCGCCAGCAGCTTGGCCGTTACAGGGATCTATGGCTACACCTTC.

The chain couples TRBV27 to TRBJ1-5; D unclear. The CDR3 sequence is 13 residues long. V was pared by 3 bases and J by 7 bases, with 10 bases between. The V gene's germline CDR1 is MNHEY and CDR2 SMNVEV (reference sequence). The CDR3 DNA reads TGTGCCAGCAGTTTTTGGGGTGACCAGCCCCAGCATTTT. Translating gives CASSFWGDQPQHF.